This T cell receptor beta chain is from a study of CD8+CD57+ T cells in acquired aplastic anemia. The table lists this clonotype with a few counts. Genomic DNA, serving as template, underwent TCR beta VDJ and CDR3 profiling. In TCRdb, the reads were re-called with MiXCR into one record per CDR3 protein. The profile shows under 200,000 distinct CDR3 sequences, about 45% of them singletons. The sequenced patients had an expansion of CD8+CD57+ cells seen by flow cytometry. A severe acquired aplastic anemia diagnosis applied to all patients. The CDR3 runs to 15 residues. The V segment lost 5 bases and the J segment 4 bases; nucleotides outside the gene matches: 5. Germline-derived CDR1 and CDR2 are MNHNS and SASEGT.

The V and J genes are TRBV6-1 and TRBJ2-1, with 10 bases lining up with TRBD2. Sequencing input: sorted CD4+, CD8+, or CD8+CD57+ T cells (not recorded which) from PBMCs. The clonotype originates from a human donor with aplastic anemia. Here the CDR3 DNA reads TGTGCCAGCAGTTCCCTAGCGGGAGATTACAATGAGCAGTTCTTC. Translation gives CASSSLAGDYNEQFF.